Presented here are 10 T cell receptor beta chains from one specimen sequenced in a study of blood T cell repertoires in COVID-19. The table came from immunoSEQ multiplex PCR; TCRdb's copy has only in-frame clones and leaves some out. This sample carries over 350,000 clones, roughly 90% of them seen once, and the ten largest clones take roughly 0.97%. The specimen sequenced was PBMCs or T cells enriched from blood (not recorded which). These receptors came from a woman in her 30s with acute COVID-19.

The chain uses TRBV5-1 and TRBJ1-1, with D perhaps TRBD1 (6 bases). V lost 0 bases to trimming and J lost 5 bases, with 11 bases between them. This CDR3 spans 14 amino acids. Germline CDR1 SGHRS, CDR2 YFSETQ. This CDR3 is CASSLAGARTEAFF. The CDR3 coding sequence is TGCGCCAGCAGCTTGGCAGGGGCGCGAACTGAAGCTTTCTTT. Together with reference TRBV5-1 and TRBJ1-1, the CDR3 gives the full variable domain: KAGVTQTPRYLIKTRGQQVTLSCSPISGHRSVSWYQQTPGQGLQFLFEYFSETQRNKGNFPGRFSGRQFSNSRSEMNVSTLELGDSALYLCASSLAGARTEAFFGQGTRLTVV.

The chain carries TRBV7-6 and TRBJ2-2, with TRBD1 identical over 7 bases. Germline V CDR1 and CDR2: SGHVS, FNYEAQ. CDR3 length: 15 residues. V lost 1 base, J lost 7 bases, and 6 bases stayed unmatched. The DNA of the CDR3 is TGTGCCAGCAGCTTAGAGCAGGGGGTAAACGGGGAGCTGTTTTTT. Translated, it gives CASSLEQGVNGELFF. Together with reference TRBV7-6 and TRBJ2-2, the CDR3 gives the full variable domain: GAGVSQSPRYKVTKRGQDVALRCDPISGHVSLYWYRQALGQGPEFLTYFNYEAQQDKSGLPNDRFSAERPEGSISTLTIQRTEQRDSAMYRCASSLEQGVNGELFFGEGSRLTVL.

The CDR3 here is CASSPREDSPLHF. The CDR3 DNA reads as TGTGCCAGCTCACCGCGGGAAGATTCACCCCTCCACTTT. V usage is TRBV18 and J usage is TRBJ1-6; D is unclear. Trimming pared 3 bases from V and 8 bases from J, leaving 8 bases between. CDR1 and CDR2 (germline): KGHSH, LQKENI. The CDR3 contains 13 residues.

The rearrangement joins TRBV12-5 to TRBJ2-3; 11 nucleotides align to TRBD2. The CDR3 totals 16 residues. In germline, CDR1 is LGHNT, CDR2 FRNRAP. V lost 5 bases and J lost 0; bases outside the gene matches: 4. CDR3 coding DNA: TGTGCTAGTGGTCTTATAGCGGGGGGGAGCACAGATACGCAGTATTTT. This codes for CASGLIAGGSTDTQYF.

The table lists this clone with a count of one. The chain is built from TRBV24-1 and TRBJ2-3, with D possibly TRBD1 on 6 matching bases. From germline, CDR1 is KGHDR and CDR2 SFDVKD. With 9 bases removed from V and 4 bases from J, the gap between germline ends came to 13 bases. The CDR3 sequence is 13 residues long. As DNA, the CDR3 is TGTGCCACCGGTCGAGCAGGGGCAGATACGCAGTATTTT. It is translated as CATGRAGADTQYF.

The sample holds one count of this clone. The J gene is TRBJ1-4, the V gene TRBV20-1; D is uncertain. Trimming removed 6 bases from V and 5 bases from J, with 4 bases in between. The germline gives CDR1 DFQATT, CDR2 SNEGSKA (reference sequence). This CDR3 comprises 10 residues. The CDR3 is CSAVNEKLFF. CDR3 nucleotide sequence: TGCAGTGCCGTCAATGAAAAACTGTTTTTT.

V usage is TRBV4-3 and J usage is TRBJ1-2; D remains ambiguous. This CDR3 is 13 amino acids long. Deletions cut 1 base from V and 5 bases from J, with 8 bases between. From germline, CDR1 is LGHNA and CDR2 YSLEER. CDR3 coding DNA: TGCGCCAGCAGCCAAGGGGCAGCTTATGGCTACACCTTC. It specifies CASSQGAAYGYTF.

V is TRBV3-1 (or the pseudogene TRBV3-2) and J is TRBJ2-2, with D unclear. V was trimmed by 6 bases and J by 9 bases, leaving 11 bases between them. Germline V CDR1 and CDR2: LGHDT, YNNKEL (reference sequence). The CDR3 has 12 residues. CDR3 amino acids: CASSPPVRELFF. CDR3 nucleotides: TGTGCCAGCAGTCCCCCCGTCCGGGAGCTGTTTTTT.

The V gene is TRBV5-6, the J gene TRBJ1-2, with D perhaps matching TRBD1 (6 bases). The V end was cut by 2 bases, the J end by 3 bases, with 17 bases between. The CDR3 is 16 amino acids. Looked up from germline, CDR1 is SGHDT and CDR2 is YYEEEE. CDR3 sequence (DNA): TGTGCCAGCAGCTTAAGTCCGGGGGGCGCTGACTATGGCTACACCTTC. As protein: CASSLSPGGADYGYTF.

The chain couples TRBV9 to TRBJ1-6, with TRBD1 matching 8 bases. This CDR3 has 19 residues. CDR1 and CDR2 (germline): SGDLS, YYNGEE. Germline trimming cut 0 bases from V and 3 bases from J; bases unmatched to any gene: 11. CDR3 coding DNA: TGTGCCAGCAGCGTAGGAGGGGGAGGACAGGGAAACTATAATTCACCCCTCCACTTT. Protein: CASSVGGGGQGNYNSPLHF.